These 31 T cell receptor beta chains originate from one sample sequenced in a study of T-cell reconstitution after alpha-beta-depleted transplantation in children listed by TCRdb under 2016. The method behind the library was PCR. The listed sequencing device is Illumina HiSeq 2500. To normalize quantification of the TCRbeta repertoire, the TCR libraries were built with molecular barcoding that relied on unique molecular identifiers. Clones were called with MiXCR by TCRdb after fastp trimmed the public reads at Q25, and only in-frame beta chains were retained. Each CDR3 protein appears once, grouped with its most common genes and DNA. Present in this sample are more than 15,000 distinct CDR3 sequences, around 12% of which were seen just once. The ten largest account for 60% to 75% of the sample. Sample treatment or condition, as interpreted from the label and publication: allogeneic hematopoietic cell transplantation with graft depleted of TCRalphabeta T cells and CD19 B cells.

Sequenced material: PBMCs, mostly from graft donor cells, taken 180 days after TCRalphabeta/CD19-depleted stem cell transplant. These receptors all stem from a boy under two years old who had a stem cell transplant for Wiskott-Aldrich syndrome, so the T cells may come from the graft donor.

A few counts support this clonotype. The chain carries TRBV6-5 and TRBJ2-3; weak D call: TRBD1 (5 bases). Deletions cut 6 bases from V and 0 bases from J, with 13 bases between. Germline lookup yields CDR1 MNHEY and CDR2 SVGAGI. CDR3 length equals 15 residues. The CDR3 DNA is TGTGCCAGCAGCGACTCAGGGATTAGCACAGATACGCAGTATTTT. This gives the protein CASSDSGISTDTQYF.

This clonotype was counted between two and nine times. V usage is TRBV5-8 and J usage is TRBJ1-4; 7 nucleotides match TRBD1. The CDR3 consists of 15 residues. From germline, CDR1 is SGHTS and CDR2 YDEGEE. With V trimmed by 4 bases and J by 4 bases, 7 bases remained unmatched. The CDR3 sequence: CASSRQGAHNEKLFF. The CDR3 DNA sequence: TGTGCCAGCAGCCGACAGGGCGCCCATAATGAAAAACTGTTTTTT. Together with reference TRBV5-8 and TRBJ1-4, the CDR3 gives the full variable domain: EAGVTQSPTHLIKTRGQQATLRCSPISGHTSVYWYQQALGLGLQFLLWYDEGEERNRGNFPPRFSGRQFPNYSSELNVNALELEDSALYLCASSRQGAHNEKLFFGSGTQLSVL.

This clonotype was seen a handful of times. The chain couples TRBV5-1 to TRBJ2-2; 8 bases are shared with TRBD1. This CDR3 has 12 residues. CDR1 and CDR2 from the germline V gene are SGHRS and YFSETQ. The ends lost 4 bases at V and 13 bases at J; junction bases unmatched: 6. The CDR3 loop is CASSPGTGGLFF. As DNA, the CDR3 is TGCGCCAGCAGCCCCGGGACAGGCGGGCTGTTTTTT.

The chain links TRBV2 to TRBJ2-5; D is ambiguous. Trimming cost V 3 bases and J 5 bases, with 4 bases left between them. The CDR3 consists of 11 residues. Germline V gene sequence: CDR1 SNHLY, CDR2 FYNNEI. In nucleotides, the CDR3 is TGTGCCAGCAGTGATTTGGAGACCCAGTACTTC. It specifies CASSDLETQYF.

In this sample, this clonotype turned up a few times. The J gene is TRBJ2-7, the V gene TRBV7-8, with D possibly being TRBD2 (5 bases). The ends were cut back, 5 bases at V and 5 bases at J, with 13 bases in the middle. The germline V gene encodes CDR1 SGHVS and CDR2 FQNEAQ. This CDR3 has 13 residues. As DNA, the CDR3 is TGTGCCAGCAGCCTATCTAGCATCCACGAGCAGTACTTC. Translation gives CASSLSSIHEQYF.

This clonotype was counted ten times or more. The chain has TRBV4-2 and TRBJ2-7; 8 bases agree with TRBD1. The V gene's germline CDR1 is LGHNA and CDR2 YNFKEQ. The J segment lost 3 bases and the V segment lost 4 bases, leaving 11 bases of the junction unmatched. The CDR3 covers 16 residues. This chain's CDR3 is CASSPALGQALYEQYF. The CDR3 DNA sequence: TGTGCCAGCAGCCCTGCCTTGGGACAGGCCCTCTACGAGCAGTACTTC.

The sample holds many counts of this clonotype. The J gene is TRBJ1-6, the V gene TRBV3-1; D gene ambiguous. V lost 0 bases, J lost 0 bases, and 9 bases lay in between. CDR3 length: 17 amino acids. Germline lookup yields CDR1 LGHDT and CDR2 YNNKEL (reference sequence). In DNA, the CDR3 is TGTGCCAGCAGCCAAGATCTGCTGATCTCCTATAATTCACCCCTCCACTTT. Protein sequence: CASSQDLLISYNSPLHF.

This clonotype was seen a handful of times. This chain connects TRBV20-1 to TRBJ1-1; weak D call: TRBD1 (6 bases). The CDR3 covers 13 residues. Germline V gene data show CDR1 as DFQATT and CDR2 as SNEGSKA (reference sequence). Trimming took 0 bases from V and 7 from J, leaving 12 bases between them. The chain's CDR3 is CSARDARQVEAFF. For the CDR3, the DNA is TGCAGTGCTAGAGATGCGCGACAGGTTGAAGCTTTCTTT.

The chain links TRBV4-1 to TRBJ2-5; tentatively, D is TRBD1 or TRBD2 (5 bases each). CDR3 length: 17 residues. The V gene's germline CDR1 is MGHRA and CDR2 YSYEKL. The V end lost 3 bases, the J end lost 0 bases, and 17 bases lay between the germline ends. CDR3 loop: CASSQGRYSWYQETQYF. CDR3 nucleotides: TGCGCCAGCAGCCAGGGACGGTATTCTTGGTACCAAGAGACCCAGTACTTC.

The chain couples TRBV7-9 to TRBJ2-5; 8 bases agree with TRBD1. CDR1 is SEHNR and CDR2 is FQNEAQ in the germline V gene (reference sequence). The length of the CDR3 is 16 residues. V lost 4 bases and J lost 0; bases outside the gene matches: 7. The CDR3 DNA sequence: TGTGCCAGCAGCTCGGACTTGGACAGGGACCAAGAGACCCAGTACTTC. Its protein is CASSSDLDRDQETQYF.

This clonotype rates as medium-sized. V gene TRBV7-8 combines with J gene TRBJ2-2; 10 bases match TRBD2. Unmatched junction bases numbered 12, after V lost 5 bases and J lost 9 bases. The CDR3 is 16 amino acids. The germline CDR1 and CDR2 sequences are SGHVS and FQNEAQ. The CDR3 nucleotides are TGTGCCAGCAGCCACCTAACAGCGGGAGGGCCGTGGGAGCTGTTTTTT. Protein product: CASSHLTAGGPWELFF.

The CDR3 coding sequence is TGCAGTGCTAGCGACAGTAACTCTGGAAACACCATATATTTT. Translating it yields CSASDSNSGNTIYF. The V and J genes are TRBV20-1 and TRBJ1-3, with D possibly being TRBD1 (5 bases). Trimming stripped 3 bases from V and 0 bases from J, with 9 bases between. The CDR3 spans 14 residues. Germline V gives CDR1 DFQATT, CDR2 SNEGSKA (reference sequence).

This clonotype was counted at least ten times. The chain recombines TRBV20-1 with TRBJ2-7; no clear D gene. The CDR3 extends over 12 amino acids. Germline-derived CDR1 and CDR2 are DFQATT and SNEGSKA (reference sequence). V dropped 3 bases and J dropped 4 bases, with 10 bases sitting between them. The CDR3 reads CSASALEYEQYF. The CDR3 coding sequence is TGCAGTGCTAGTGCCCTAGAGTACGAGCAGTACTTC.

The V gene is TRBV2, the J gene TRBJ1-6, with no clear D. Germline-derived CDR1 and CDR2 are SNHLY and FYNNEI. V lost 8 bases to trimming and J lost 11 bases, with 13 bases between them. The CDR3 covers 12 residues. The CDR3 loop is CASSSWDAPLHF. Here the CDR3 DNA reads TGTGCCAGCTCATCATGGGATGCACCCCTCCACTTT.

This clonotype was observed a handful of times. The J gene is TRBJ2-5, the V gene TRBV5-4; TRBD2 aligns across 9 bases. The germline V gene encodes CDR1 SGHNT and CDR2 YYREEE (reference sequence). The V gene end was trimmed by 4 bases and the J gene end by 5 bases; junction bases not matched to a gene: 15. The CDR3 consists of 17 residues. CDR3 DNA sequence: TGTGCCAGCAGCCCTGGACTAGCGCGTGCCCTCCAGGAGACCCAGTACTTC. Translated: CASSPGLARALQETQYF.

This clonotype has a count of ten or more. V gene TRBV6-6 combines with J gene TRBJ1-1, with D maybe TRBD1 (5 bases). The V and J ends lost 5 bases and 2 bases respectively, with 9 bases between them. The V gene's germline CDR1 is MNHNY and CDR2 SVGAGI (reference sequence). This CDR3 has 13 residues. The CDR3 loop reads CASSAQGNTEAFF. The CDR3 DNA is TGTGCCAGCAGTGCTCAGGGAAACACTGAAGCTTTCTTT.

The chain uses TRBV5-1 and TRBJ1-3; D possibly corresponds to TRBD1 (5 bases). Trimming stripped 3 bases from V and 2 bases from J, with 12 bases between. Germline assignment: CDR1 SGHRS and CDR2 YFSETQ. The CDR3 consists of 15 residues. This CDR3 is CASSSQGDPGNTIYF. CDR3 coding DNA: TGCGCCAGCAGCTCGCAGGGTGATCCTGGAAACACCATATATTTT.

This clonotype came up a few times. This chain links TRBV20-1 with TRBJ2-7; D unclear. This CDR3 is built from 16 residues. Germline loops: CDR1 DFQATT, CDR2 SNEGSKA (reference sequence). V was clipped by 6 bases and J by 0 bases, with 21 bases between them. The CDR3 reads CSAHKGKGSLSYEQYF. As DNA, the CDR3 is TGCAGTGCCCACAAAGGAAAGGGCAGTCTCTCCTACGAGCAGTACTTC.

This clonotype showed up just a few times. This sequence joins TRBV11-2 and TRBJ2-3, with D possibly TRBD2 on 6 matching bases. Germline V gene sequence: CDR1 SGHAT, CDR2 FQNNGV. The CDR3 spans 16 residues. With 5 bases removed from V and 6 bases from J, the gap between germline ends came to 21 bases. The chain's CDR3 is CASSPPGRGGGDTQYF. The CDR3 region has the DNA TGTGCCAGCAGCCCCCCTGGGCGGGGAGGTGGGGATACGCAGTATTTT.

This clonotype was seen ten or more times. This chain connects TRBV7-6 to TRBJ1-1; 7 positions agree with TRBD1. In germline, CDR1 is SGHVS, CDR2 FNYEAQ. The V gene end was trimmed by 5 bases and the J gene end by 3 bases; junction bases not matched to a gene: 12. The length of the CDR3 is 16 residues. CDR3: CASSQTTGRRDTEAFF. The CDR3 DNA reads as TGTGCCAGCAGCCAGACGACAGGGAGAAGGGACACTGAAGCTTTCTTT.

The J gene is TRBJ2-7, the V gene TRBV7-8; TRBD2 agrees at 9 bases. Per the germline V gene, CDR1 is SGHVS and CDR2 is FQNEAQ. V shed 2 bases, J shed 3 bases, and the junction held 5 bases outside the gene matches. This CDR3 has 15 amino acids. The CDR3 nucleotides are TGTGCCAGCAGCTTATCCGGGCGGGAGGGCTACGAGCAGTACTTC. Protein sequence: CASSLSGREGYEQYF.

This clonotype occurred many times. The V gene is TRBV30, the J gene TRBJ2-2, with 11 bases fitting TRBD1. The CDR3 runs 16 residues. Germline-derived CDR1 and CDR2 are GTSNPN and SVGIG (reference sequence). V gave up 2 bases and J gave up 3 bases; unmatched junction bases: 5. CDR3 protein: CAWSQGQGAHTGELFF. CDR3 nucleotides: TGTGCCTGGAGTCAAGGACAGGGGGCTCACACCGGGGAGCTGTTTTTT.

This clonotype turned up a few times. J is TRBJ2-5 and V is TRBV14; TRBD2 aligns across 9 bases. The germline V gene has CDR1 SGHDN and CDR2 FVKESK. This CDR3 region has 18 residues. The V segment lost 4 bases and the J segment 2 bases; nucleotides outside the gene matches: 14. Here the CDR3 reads CASSPRVGGGAGQETQYF. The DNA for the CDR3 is TGTGCCAGCAGCCCCCGAGTCGGCGGGGGGGCCGGGCAAGAGACCCAGTACTTC.

For the CDR3, the DNA is TGTGCCAGCAGTCTGGCCACCAGCTCCTACAATGAGCAGTTCTTC. Translation gives CASSLATSSYNEQFF. The genes are TRBV2 and TRBJ2-1; no clear D gene. This CDR3 is 15 amino acids long. V was clipped by 5 bases and J by 0 bases, with 11 bases between them. In germline, CDR1 is SNHLY, CDR2 FYNNEI.

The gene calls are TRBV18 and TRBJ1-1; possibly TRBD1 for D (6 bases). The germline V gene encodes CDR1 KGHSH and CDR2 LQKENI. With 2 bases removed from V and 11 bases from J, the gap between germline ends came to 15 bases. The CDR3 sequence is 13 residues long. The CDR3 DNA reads TGTGCCAGCTCACCAGGGGGCGCGGGAGGGGCTTTCTTT. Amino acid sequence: CASSPGGAGGAFF.

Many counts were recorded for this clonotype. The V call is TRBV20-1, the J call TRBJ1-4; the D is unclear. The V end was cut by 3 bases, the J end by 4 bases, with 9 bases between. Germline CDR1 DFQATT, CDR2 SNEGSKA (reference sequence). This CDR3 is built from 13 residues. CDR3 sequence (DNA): TGCAGTGCTAGTACCAGAGTTAATGAAAAACTGTTTTTT. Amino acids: CSASTRVNEKLFF.

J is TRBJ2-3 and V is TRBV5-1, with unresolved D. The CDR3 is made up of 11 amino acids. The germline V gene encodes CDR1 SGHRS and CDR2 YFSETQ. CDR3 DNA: TGCCATCGCGACAGCACAGATACGCAGTATTTT. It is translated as CHRDSTDTQYF.

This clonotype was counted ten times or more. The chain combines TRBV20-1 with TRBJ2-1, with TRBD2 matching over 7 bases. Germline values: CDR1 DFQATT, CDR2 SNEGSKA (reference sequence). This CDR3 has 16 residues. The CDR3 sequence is CSLYLAWDYSYNEQFF. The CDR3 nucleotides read TGCAGCCTGTACCTGGCGTGGGACTACTCCTACAATGAGCAGTTCTTC.

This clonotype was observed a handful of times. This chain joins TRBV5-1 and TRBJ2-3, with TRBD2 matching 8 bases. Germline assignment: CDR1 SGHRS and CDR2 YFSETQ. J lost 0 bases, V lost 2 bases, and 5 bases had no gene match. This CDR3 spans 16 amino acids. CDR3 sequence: CASSLGGRSSTDTQYF. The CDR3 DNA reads TGCGCCAGCAGCTTAGGCGGGAGGTCTAGCACAGATACGCAGTATTTT.

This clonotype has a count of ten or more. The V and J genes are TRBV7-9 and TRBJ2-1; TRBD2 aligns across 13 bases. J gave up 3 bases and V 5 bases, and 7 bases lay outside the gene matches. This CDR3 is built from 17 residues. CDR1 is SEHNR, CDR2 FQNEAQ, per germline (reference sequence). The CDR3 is CASSPTSGGAFYNEQFF. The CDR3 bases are TGTGCCAGCAGCCCCACTAGCGGGGGGGCCTTCTACAATGAGCAGTTCTTC.

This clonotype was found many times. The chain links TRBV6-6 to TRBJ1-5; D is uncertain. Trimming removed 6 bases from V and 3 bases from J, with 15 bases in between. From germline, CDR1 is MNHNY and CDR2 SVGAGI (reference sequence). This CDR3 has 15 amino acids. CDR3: CASRTLQATNQPQHF. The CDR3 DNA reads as TGTGCCAGCAGGACCCTACAAGCAACCAATCAGCCCCAGCATTTT.